These 21 T cell receptor beta chains came from one sample sequenced in a study of CD8 T cells in ankylosing spondylitis. MiXCR, run by TCRdb on the 5' RACE reads, gives a single entry per CDR3 protein. The sample carries about 120,000 distinct CDR3 sequences, roughly 15% recorded once. Sequencing used blood, either unsorted or a sorted T cell fraction (not recorded which). The receptors shown here come from a female donor with ankylosing spondylitis or in good health (not recorded which).

The V gene is TRBV14, the J gene TRBJ1-2; D not certain. Germline CDR1 is SGHDN and CDR2 is FVKESK. V dropped 0 bases and J dropped 8 bases, with 13 bases sitting between them. The CDR3 consists of 14 residues. CDR3 in DNA: TGTGCCAGCAGCCAAGATTTAAGGGAGCGAGGCTACACCTTC. Translation gives CASSQDLRERGYTF.

The V call is TRBV12-3 or TRBV12-4, the J call TRBJ1-2; 10 bases line up with TRBD1. Germline trimming cut 6 bases from V and 2 bases from J; bases unmatched to any gene: 6. The CDR3 is 15 amino acids. CDR3 DNA: TGTGCCAGCAGCCCCTCGGGACAGGGGAACTATGGCTACACCTTC. This translates into CASSPSGQGNYGYTF.

V is TRBV20-1 and J is TRBJ2-2; TRBD2 aligns across 9 bases. Germline CDR1 is DFQATT and CDR2 is SNEGSKA (reference sequence). The CDR3 runs to 16 residues. The junction had 14 bases not matched to a gene; V was cut back by 6 bases and J by 6 bases. The CDR3 protein is CSASPGRLAGSGELFF. DNA of the CDR3: TGCAGTGCCAGCCCAGGACGGCTAGCGGGATCCGGGGAGCTGTTTTTT.

This clonotype appeared a few times. The chain uses TRBV5-1 and TRBJ2-2, with D perhaps TRBD2 (5 bases). V was cut by 1 base and J by 6 bases, with 10 bases left in between. The CDR3 totals 14 residues. CDR1 and CDR2 (germline): SGHRS, YFSETQ. The CDR3 sequence: CASSLSLAAGELFF. In nucleotides, the CDR3 is TGCGCCAGCAGCTTGTCTCTAGCCGCCGGGGAGCTGTTTTTT.

This clonotype was counted between two and nine times. The V and J genes are TRBV4-1 and TRBJ1-5; a possible D gene is TRBD1 (5 bases). V shed 0 bases and J shed 4 bases, with 10 bases lying between them. Per the germline V gene, CDR1 is MGHRA and CDR2 is YSYEKL. CDR3 size: 15 residues. DNA of the CDR3: TGCGCCAGCAGCCAAGATTTTGGGGGGAATCAGCCCCAGCATTTT. Encoded protein: CASSQDFGGNQPQHF.

The chain carries TRBV5-5 and TRBJ1-2; tentatively, D is TRBD1 (5 bases). The CDR3 has 14 residues. Germline assignment: CDR1 SGHKS and CDR2 YYEKEE (reference sequence). V was clipped by 4 bases and J by 7 bases, with 17 bases between them. CDR3 loop: CASSPARARAGYTF. In DNA, the CDR3 is TGTGCCAGCAGCCCCGCACGGGCCAGGGCTGGCTACACCTTC.

The chain uses TRBV6-5 and TRBJ1-1; maybe TRBD1 (5 bases). Germline CDR1 reads MNHEY; CDR2 reads SVGAGI. The CDR3 length is 12 residues. V lost 10 bases and J lost 3, with 12 bases in between. The CDR3 DNA sequence: TGTGCCACGCAAAAGGGACACACTGAAGCTTTCTTT. Its protein is CATQKGHTEAFF.

About this clonotype itself: It may be a read error: a sequence one base away is much more abundant. This sequence joins TRBV20-1 and TRBJ2-7; D is undetermined. This CDR3 is 11 amino acids long. The germline V gene encodes CDR1 DFQATT and CDR2 SNEGSKA (reference sequence). Trimming cost V 7 bases and J 2 bases, with 9 bases left between them. CDR3: CSVVEAYEQYF. The DNA of the CDR3 is TGCAGTGTAGTCGAAGCCTACGAGCAGTACTTC.

This clonotype was detected only a few times. J is TRBJ2-1 and V is TRBV5-1; possibly TRBD2 for D (5 bases). Looked up from germline, CDR1 is SGHRS and CDR2 is YFSETQ. The germline V and J ends were trimmed by 4 bases and 8 bases, with 16 bases remaining between them. The CDR3 consists of 14 residues. The CDR3 spells CASSRMDWQDEQFF. The CDR3 nucleotides read TGCGCCAGCAGCCGGATGGACTGGCAAGATGAGCAGTTCTTC. The entire variable domain, with the rest obtained from reference TRBV5-1 and TRBJ2-1, is as follows: KAGVTQTPRYLIKTRGQQVTLSCSPISGHRSVSWYQQTPGQGLQFLFEYFSETQRNKGNFPGRFSGRQFSNSRSEMNVSTLELGDSALYLCASSRMDWQDEQFFGPGTRLTVL.

There are a few counts of this clonotype. The CDR3: CSASLAGGAVDIQYF. The CDR3 DNA reads as TGCAGTGCTAGTCTGGCGGGTGGGGCTGTGGACATTCAGTACTTC. The rearrangement links TRBV20-1 to TRBJ2-4; either TRBD1 or TRBD2 may fit D (5 bases each). The V end lost 3 bases, the J end lost 8 bases, and 20 bases lay between the germline ends. The CDR3 consists of 15 residues. CDR1 is DFQATT and CDR2 is SNEGSKA in the germline V gene (reference sequence).

The rearrangement joins TRBV29-1 to TRBJ2-3; a possible D gene is TRBD2 (6 bases). The CDR3 loop spans 13 amino acids. Per the germline V gene, CDR1 is SQVTM and CDR2 is ANQGSEA. Trimming removed 6 bases from V and 6 bases from J, with 16 bases in between. This CDR3 reads CSVAVAGSDTQYF. CDR3 nucleotide sequence: TGCAGCGTCGCCGTTGCGGGATCCGATACGCAGTATTTT.

This clonotype was recorded many times. This chain joins TRBV7-2 and TRBJ1-5, with TRBD1 matching 7 bases. J lost 10 bases, V lost 8 bases, and 14 bases had no gene match. The CDR3 runs 14 residues. The V gene's germline CDR1 is SGHTA and CDR2 FQGNSA. The CDR3 loop reads CASGENRGQGPQHF. The CDR3 DNA is TGTGCCAGCGGAGAGAACAGGGGCCAAGGTCCCCAGCATTTT.

This chain connects TRBV24-1 to TRBJ2-2; the D is unclear. Germline CDR1 and CDR2: KGHDR and SFDVKD. Between the trimmed V and J ends, which lost 9 bases and 1 base, there was a span of 8 bases. This CDR3 contains 13 residues. CDR3: CATLHLNTGELFF. The CDR3 DNA reads TGTGCCACCCTTCATCTGAACACCGGGGAGCTGTTTTTT.

The chain joins TRBV12-3 or TRBV12-4 to TRBJ1-4; no definite D call. This CDR3 contains 15 residues. The V end lost 3 bases, the J end lost 3 bases, and 11 bases lay between the germline ends. CDR3 nucleotides: TGTGCCAGCAGTTTCTATAGGCCGGCTAATGAAAAACTGTTTTTT. This encodes CASSFYRPANEKLFF.

At least ten counts were recorded for this clonotype. V is TRBV7-2 and J is TRBJ2-7; the D is unclear. CDR3 length equals 11 residues. V was shortened by 7 bases and J by 3 bases, with 7 bases between the two germline ends. Per the germline V gene, CDR1 is SGHTA and CDR2 is FQGNSA. CDR3: CASTNDYEQYF. In DNA form, the CDR3 reads TGTGCCAGCACCAACGACTACGAGCAGTACTTC.

This clonotype was counted many times. V and J are TRBV20-1 and TRBJ2-3; no clear D gene. V shed 3 bases and J shed 0 bases, with 4 bases lying between them. This CDR3 spans 12 amino acids. Germline-derived CDR1 and CDR2 are DFQATT and SNEGSKA (reference sequence). This CDR3 reads CSASTSTDTQYF. Written as DNA, the CDR3 is TGCAGTGCTAGCACTAGCACAGATACGCAGTATTTT.

The chain is built from TRBV9 and TRBJ1-1, with TRBD1 as a possible D gene (5 bases). Germline CDR1 reads SGDLS; CDR2 reads YYNGEE. Trimming stripped 4 bases from V and 1 base from J, with 11 bases between. The CDR3 totals 14 residues. CDR3 loop: CASSNRGGNTEAFF. The CDR3 DNA follows: TGTGCCAGCAGCAACCGCGGGGGGAACACTGAAGCTTTCTTT. Variable domain in full (rest from reference TRBV9 and TRBJ1-1): DSGVTQTPKHLITATGQRVTLRCSPRSGDLSVYWYQQSLDQGLQFLIQYYNGEERAKGNILERFSAQQFPDLHSELNLSSLELGDSALYFCASSNRGGNTEAFFGQGTRLTVV.

The CDR3 coding sequence is TGTGCCAGCAGCCAAGAACCTAGCGCAGAGACCCAGTACTTC. This sequence encodes CASSQEPSAETQYF. The rearrangement joins TRBV11-2 to TRBJ2-5; possibly TRBD2 for D (6 bases). Trimming shortened V by 5 bases and J by 4 bases, and 14 bases separated the two germline ends. The length of the CDR3 is 14 residues. CDR1 and CDR2 from the germline V gene are SGHAT and FQNNGV.

This rearrangement joins TRBV19 to TRBJ2-2; D remains ambiguous. Germline lookup yields CDR1 LNHDA and CDR2 SQIVND (reference sequence). This CDR3 spans 13 amino acids. V lost 3 bases and J lost 8, with 10 bases in between. The CDR3: CASSIILVGELFF. In DNA, the CDR3 is TGTGCCAGTAGTATTATTCTAGTTGGGGAGCTGTTTTTT.

The chain is built from TRBV5-1 and TRBJ1-1, with D unclear. V was shortened by 1 base and J by 2 bases, with 18 bases between the two germline ends. CDR3 length: 17 amino acids. CDR1 and CDR2 (germline): SGHRS, YFSETQ. CDR3 in amino acids: CASSLSPAGGGNTEAFF. The CDR3 nucleotides read TGCGCCAGCAGCTTGTCCCCGGCAGGAGGTGGAAACACTGAAGCTTTCTTT.

V is TRBV20-1 and J is TRBJ2-1, with TRBD2 matching over 9 bases. The CDR3 length is 14 residues. Germline V lookup: CDR1 DFQATT, CDR2 SNEGSKA (reference sequence). V gave up 8 bases and J gave up 0 bases; unmatched junction bases: 5. The CDR3 sequence: CSSSSGSSYNEQFF. In nucleotides, the CDR3 is TGCAGTAGCAGTAGCGGGAGCTCCTACAATGAGCAGTTCTTC.